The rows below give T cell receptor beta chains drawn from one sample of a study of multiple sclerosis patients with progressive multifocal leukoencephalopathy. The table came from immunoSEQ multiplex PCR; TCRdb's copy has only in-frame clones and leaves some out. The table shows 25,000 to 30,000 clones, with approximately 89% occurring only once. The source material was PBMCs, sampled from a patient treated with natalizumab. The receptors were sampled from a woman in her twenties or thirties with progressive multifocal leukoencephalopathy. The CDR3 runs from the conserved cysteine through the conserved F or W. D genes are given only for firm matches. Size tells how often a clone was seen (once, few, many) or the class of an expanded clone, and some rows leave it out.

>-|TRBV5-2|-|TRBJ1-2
TGTGCCAGCAAACTTGAAGGAGAGTACGAGACCTATGGCTACACCTTC
CASKLEGEYETYGYTF
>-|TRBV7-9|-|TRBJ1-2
TGTGCCAGCAGCTTGCTCGACAGAACTAACTATGGCTACACCTTC
CASSLLDRTNYGYTF
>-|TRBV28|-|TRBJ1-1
TGTGCCAGCAGCCCTAGGGGGAATTCTAGGTTTGAAGCTTTCTTT
CASSPRGNSRFEAFF
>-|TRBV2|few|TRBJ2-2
TGTGCCAGCGGGCGGGACGGTCCGAACACCGGGGAGCTGTTTTTT
CASGRDGPNTGELFF
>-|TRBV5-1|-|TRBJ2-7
TGCGCCAGCCGGGCCGTCAGCTCCTACGAGCAGTACTTC
CASRAVSSYEQYF
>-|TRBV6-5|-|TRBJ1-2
TGTGCCAGCACTCGAAGGGAGGGGGGCTATGGCTACACCTTC
CASTRREGGYGYTF
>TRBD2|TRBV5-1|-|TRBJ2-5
TGCGCCAGCAGCTTGGCCCTAACGCTAGCGGGGCAAGAGACCCAGTACTTC
CASSLALTLAGQETQYF
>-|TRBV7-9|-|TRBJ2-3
TGTGCCAGCAGCTTTCCCCCCAGGGGTAGACCCACAGATACGCAGTATTTT
CASSFPPRGRPTDTQYF
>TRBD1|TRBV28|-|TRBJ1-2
TGTGCCAGCAAGACCGGGACAGACTATGGCTACACCTTC
CASKTGTDYGYTF
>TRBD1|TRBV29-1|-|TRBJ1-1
TGCAGCGTTAGTCCGGGACAGGGGGTTCGTGAAGCTTTCTTT
CSVSPGQGVREAFF
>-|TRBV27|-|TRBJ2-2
TGTGCCAGCAGTTTATCCGGGACCGGGGAGCTGTTTTTT
CASSLSGTGELFF
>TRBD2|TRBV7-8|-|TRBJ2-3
TGTGCCAGCAGCTCCGGACTAGCGGGGGGTTTTAGCACAGATACGCAGTATTTT
CASSSGLAGGFSTDTQYF
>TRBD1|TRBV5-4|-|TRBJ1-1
TGTGCCAGCAGCTCGGCGTTACAGGGGGCCACTGAAGCTTTCTTT
CASSSALQGATEAFF
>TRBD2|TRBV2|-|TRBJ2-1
TGTGCCAGCAGAACGACTAGCGGCTACAATGAGCAGTTCTTC
CASRTTSGYNEQFF
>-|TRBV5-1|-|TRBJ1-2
TGCGCCAGCAGCTCCACCGACAGCTCCTACTCCCATGGCTACACCTTC
CASSSTDSSYSHGYTF
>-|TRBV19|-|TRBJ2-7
TGTGCCAGTAGTATGGATGGGGTATACGAGCAGTACTTC
CASSMDGVYEQYF
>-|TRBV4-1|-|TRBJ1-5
TGCGCCAGCAGCCAAGATTTTTCCTACAGCAATCAGCCCCAGCATTTT
CASSQDFSYSNQPQHF
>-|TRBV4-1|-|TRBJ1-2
TGCGCCAGCAGCCAAAGCCGAGGCTATGGCTACACCTTC
CASSQSRGYGYTF
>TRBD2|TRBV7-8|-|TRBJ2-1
TGTGCCAGCAGTCCTCGGACTAGCGGGGGTGTATATGAGCAGTTCTTC
CASSPRTSGGVYEQFF
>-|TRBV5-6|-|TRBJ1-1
TGTGCCAGCAGCTTGGGCGGGGTGAGGACTGAAGCTTTCTTT
CASSLGGVRTEAFF
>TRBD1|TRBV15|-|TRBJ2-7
TGTGCCACCAGCAGATACCGGGACAGGGGCTACGAGCAGTACTTC
CATSRYRDRGYEQYF
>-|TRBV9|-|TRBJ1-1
TGTGCCAGCAGCGTTTCAGGGATGAACACTGAAGCTTTCTTT
CASSVSGMNTEAFF
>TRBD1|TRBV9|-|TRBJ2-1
TGTGCCAGCAGCGTAGTAGGGGGCCCCTCCTACAATGAGCAGTTCTTC
CASSVVGGPSYNEQFF
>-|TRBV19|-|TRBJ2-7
TGTGCCAGTAGTATAGATCCAGCGGGCGAGCAGTACTTC
CASSIDPAGEQYF
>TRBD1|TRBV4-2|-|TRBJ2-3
TGTGCCAGCAGCGCGAGCCCCGCAGGGGGAGGCACAGATACGCAGTATTTT
CASSASPAGGGTDTQYF
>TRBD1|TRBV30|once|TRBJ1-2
TGTGCCTGGAGTACACAGGGGGGAACATATGGCTACACCTTC
CAWSTQGGTYGYTF
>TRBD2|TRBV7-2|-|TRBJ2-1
TGTGCCAGCAGCTTGCGTAGCGGGAGTCCCTACAATGAGCAGTTCTTC
CASSLRSGSPYNEQFF
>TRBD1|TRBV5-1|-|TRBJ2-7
TGCGCCAGCAGCAGGACAGGGGGACCCTACGAGCAGTACTTC
CASSRTGGPYEQYF
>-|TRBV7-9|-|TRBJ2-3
TGTGCCAGCAGCTTCCCCCCCAGGGAAAGTACAGATACGCAGTATTTT
CASSFPPRESTDTQYF
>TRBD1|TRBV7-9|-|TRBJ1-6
TGTGCCAGCAGCTTTGGGACAGCTCGTAATTCACCCCTCCACTTT
CASSFGTARNSPLHF
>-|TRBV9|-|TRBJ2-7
TGTGCCAGCAGCGTAGGGGCTTCCAGTGAGCAGTACTTC
CASSVGASSEQYF
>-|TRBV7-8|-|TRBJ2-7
TGTGCCTGCAGCCTATACTTACAGGGTCGCGAGCAGTACTTC
CACSLYLQGREQYF
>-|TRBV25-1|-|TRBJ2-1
TGTGCCAGCAAGGGGAGCTCCTACAATGAGCAGTTCTTC
CASKGSSYNEQFF
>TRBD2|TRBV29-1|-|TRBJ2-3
TGCAGCGTTGGACTAGCGGCGCCGGGGAGGGGCACGCAGTATTTT
CSVGLAAPGRGTQYF
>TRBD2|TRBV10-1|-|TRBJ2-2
TGCGCCAGCAGTGAGTCAGGGACTACTGGCACCGGGGAGCTGTTTTTT
CASSESGTTGTGELFF
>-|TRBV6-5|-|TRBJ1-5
TGTGCCAGCAGTTACTCTGGGGATCAGCCCCAGCATTTT
CASSYSGDQPQHF
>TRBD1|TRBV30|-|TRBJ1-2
TGTGCCTGGAGTCGACAGGGGGATGATGGCTACACCTTC
CAWSRQGDDGYTF
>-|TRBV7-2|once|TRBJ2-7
TGTGCCAGCAGCTTACAAAGCTCCTACGAGCAGTACTTC
CASSLQSSYEQYF
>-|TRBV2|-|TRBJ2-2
TGTGCCAGCAGTGGTACGGAAGGCACCGGGGAGCTGTTTTTT
CASSGTEGTGELFF
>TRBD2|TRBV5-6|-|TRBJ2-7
TGTGCCAGCAGCTATAGCGGGGTGGCCGAGCAGCACTTC
CASSYSGVAEQHF
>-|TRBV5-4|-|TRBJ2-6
TGTGCCAGCTCCCGCGGCTCTGGGGCCAACGTCCTGACTTTC
CASSRGSGANVLTF
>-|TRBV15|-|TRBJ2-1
TGTGCCACCAGCAGAGTCGGCGGGCCAAAGCAGTTCTTC
CATSRVGGPKQFF
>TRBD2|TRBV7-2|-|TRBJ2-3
TGTGCCAGCAGCTTAGTGTCTAGCGGGAGTGCAGATACGCAGTATTTT
CASSLVSSGSADTQYF
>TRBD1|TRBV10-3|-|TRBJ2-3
TGTGCCATCGGGAGAGGGGACAGGAGTCCCACAGATACGCAGTATTTT
CAIGRGDRSPTDTQYF
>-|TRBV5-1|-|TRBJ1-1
TGCGCCAGCAGCTCCCACCCCTCGAAGGTTCAAGAGGCTTTCTTT
CASSSHPSKVQEAFF
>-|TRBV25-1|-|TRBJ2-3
TGTGCCAGCAGTGAATTGGGGGGCACAGATACGCAGTATTTT
CASSELGGTDTQYF
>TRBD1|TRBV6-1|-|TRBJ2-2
TGTGCCAGCAGTGAAGAGGACAGGGTTATCGGGGAGCTGTTTTTT
CASSEEDRVIGELFF
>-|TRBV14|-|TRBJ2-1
TGTGCCAGCAGCCAAGATGTCGGCCTCACGCGTTACAATGAGCAGTTCTTC
CASSQDVGLTRYNEQFF
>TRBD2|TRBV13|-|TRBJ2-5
TGTGCCAGCAGCGAACGGACTAGCGGGATTCAAGAGACCCAGTACTTC
CASSERTSGIQETQYF
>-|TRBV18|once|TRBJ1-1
TGTGCCAGCTCACCACCACAGGGGAACACTGAAGCTTTCTTT
CASSPPQGNTEAFF
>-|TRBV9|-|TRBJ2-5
TGTGCCAGCAGCGTAGGAGGGGCAGAGACCCAGTACTTC
CASSVGGAETQYF
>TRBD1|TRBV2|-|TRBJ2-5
TGTGCCAGCGTCGCTCCGGGACAGAATCAAGAGACCCAGTACTTC
CASVAPGQNQETQYF